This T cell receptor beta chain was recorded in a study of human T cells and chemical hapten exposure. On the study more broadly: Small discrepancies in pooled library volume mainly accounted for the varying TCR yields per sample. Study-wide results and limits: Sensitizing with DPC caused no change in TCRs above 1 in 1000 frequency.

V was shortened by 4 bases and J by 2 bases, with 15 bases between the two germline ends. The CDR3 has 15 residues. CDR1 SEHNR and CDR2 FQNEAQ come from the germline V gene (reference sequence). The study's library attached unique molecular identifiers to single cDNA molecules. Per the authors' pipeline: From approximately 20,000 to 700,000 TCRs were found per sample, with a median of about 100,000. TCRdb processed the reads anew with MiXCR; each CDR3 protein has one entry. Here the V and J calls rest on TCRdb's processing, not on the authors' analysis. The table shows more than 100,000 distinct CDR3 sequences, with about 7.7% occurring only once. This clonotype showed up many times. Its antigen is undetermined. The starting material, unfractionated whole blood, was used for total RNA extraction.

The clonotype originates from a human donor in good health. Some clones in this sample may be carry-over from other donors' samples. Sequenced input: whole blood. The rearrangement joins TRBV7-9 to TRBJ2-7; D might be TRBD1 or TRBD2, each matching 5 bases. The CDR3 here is CASSSREGPTYEQYF. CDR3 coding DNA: TGTGCCAGCAGCTCCCGCGAGGGGCCGACCTACGAGCAGTACTTC.